These T cell receptor beta chains were read from a single sample in a study of early T cells in non-severe SARS-CoV-2 infection. TCRdb re-analysed the 5' RACE reads in MiXCR, keeping a single row per CDR3 protein. This sample has some 53,000 distinct CDR3 sequences, with around 7.5% found just once. The sequenced sample consisted of whole blood. These receptor sequences come from an adult who was a healthcare worker with PCR-confirmed SARS-CoV-2 infection or an uninfected control (not recorded which). The CDR3 runs from the conserved cysteine through the conserved F or W. The order of the fields is J gene, V gene, D gene, clone size, CDR3 DNA, CDR3 protein. The D gene is left open where the match is weak. The listing skips clone size in some rows; elsewhere it reads once, few, many or a size class.

TRBJ2-7	TRBV21-1	NA	many	TGTGCCAGCAGCAAAGCGGGAGGGAAATACGAGCAGTACTTC	CASSKAGGKYEQYF
TRBJ1-2	TRBV6-1	TRBD1	NA	TGTGCCAGCAGCGACAGGGATCGCGGCTACACCTTC	CASSDRDRGYTF
TRBJ2-1	TRBV6-4	NA	many	TGTGCCAGCAGCCCCGGAGGGTTCTCCCAACACAATGAGCAGTTCTTC	CASSPGGFSQHNEQFF
TRBJ2-3	TRBV10-3	NA	many	TGTGCCATCAGAGTGACAGATACGCAGTATTTT	CAIRVTDTQYF
TRBJ1-6	TRBV20-1	NA	many	TGCAGTGCTCCAGCTCGGGGGGAGTATAATTCACCCCTCCACTTT	CSAPARGEYNSPLHF
TRBJ2-7	TRBV12-3/TRBV12-4	NA	few	TGTGCCAGCAGTTTCCCGGGAGTCGAGCAGTACTTC	CASSFPGVEQYF
TRBJ2-4	TRBV12-3/TRBV12-4	TRBD2	many	TGTGCCAGCAGTTTTAGTAGCGGGAAGAACATTCAGTACTTC	CASSFSSGKNIQYF
TRBJ2-1	TRBV7-8	TRBD2	many	TGTGCCAGCAGCTTAGCCCGAGCGGGATCGTACAATGAGCAGTTCTTC	CASSLARAGSYNEQFF
TRBJ2-5	TRBV7-2	TRBD1	NA	TGTGCCAGCAGCTTAAGTGGGACAGGGGGCGAGACCCAGTACTTC	CASSLSGTGGETQYF
TRBJ2-5	TRBV7-9	NA	NA	TGTGCCAGCAGCTTAGCTGGGGAGACCCAGTACTTC	CASSLAGETQYF
TRBJ2-7	TRBV3-1	TRBD2	NA	TGTGCCAGCAGCCGTAGCGGGGAAAGAACCGAGCAGTACTTC	CASSRSGERTEQYF
TRBJ1-2	TRBV7-2	NA	NA	TGTGCCAGCACCCCTTCGGTGGGCGGGGGAAGCTATGGCTACACCTTC	CASTPSVGGGSYGYTF
TRBJ2-5	TRBV5-8	TRBD2	few	TGTGCCAGCAGCTTGGGACTAGCGGAACAAGAGACCCAGTACTTC	CASSLGLAEQETQYF
TRBJ1-6	TRBV20-1	NA	NA	TGCAGTGCTATGGGGGTTAGGAATTCACCCCTCCACTTT	CSAMGVRNSPLHF
TRBJ1-5	TRBV27	NA	few	TGTGCCAGCAGTTTATCCGGCAGCAATCAGCCCCAGCATTTT	CASSLSGSNQPQHF
TRBJ2-1	TRBV5-4	NA	few	TGTGCCAGCAGCTTGATCGGGGGCTACAATGAGCAGTTCTTC	CASSLIGGYNEQFF
TRBJ2-2	TRBV24-1	TRBD1	few	TGTGCCACCAGCACCCAGGGGGTCGGGGAGCTGTTTTTT	CATSTQGVGELFF
TRBJ1-3	TRBV6-2/TRBV6-3	NA	NA	TGTGCCAGCAGAAACTACAGGGATATCGGAAACACCATATATTTT	CASRNYRDIGNTIYF
TRBJ1-2	TRBV7-2	NA	NA	TGTGCCAGCAGCCCTAAAGTGTCCCCGGGGGCCTATGGCTACACCTTC	CASSPKVSPGAYGYTF
TRBJ2-2	TRBV6-6	TRBD2	many	TGTGCCAGCACTGAAAGCGGGATTAACACCGGGGAGCTGTTTTTT	CASTESGINTGELFF
TRBJ1-4	TRBV18	NA	NA	TGTGCCAGCTCACCACTAGGAAGGGGGTCCGAAAAACTGTTTTTT	CASSPLGRGSEKLFF
TRBJ2-3	TRBV24-1	NA	few	TGTGCCACCGCTAGTGACGGAGCCACAGATACGCAGTATTTT	CATASDGATDTQYF
TRBJ1-1	TRBV18	NA	few	TGTGCCAGCTCACCACCTTTGAACACTGAAGCTTTCTTT	CASSPPLNTEAFF
TRBJ1-2	TRBV5-4	TRBD1	few	TGTGCCAGCAGCTGGGACAGGGGGCTCTATGGCTACACCTTC	CASSWDRGLYGYTF
TRBJ1-2	TRBV2	NA	NA	TGTGCCAGCAGCCCTGACCACCCGGGCGGCTACACCTTC	CASSPDHPGGYTF
TRBJ1-1	TRBV7-9	NA	few	TGTGCCAGCAGCCTGGGAGGCGGGGTGAACACTGAAGCTTTCTTT	CASSLGGGVNTEAFF
TRBJ2-3	TRBV7-9	NA	few	TGTGCCAGCAATGGGGGTGGCAGGGGACCCGATACGCAGTATTTT	CASNGGGRGPDTQYF
TRBJ1-2	TRBV20-1	NA	many	TGCAGTGCTCCCCGAATTACCAACCGAGACTATGGCTACACCTTC	CSAPRITNRDYGYTF
TRBJ1-2	TRBV7-2	NA	NA	TGTGCCAGCAGCTTAGAAAAAACAGGGATGGCCTATGGCTACACCTTC	CASSLEKTGMAYGYTF
TRBJ1-4	TRBV12-3/TRBV12-4	NA	many	TGTGCCAGCAGTTTGCTTTTAACTGAAAAACTGTTTTTT	CASSLLLTEKLFF
TRBJ1-5	TRBV12-3/TRBV12-4	NA	few	TGTGCCAGCAGTCCCACAGGGAACGGCAATCAGCCCCAGCATTTT	CASSPTGNGNQPQHF
TRBJ2-3	TRBV6-5	TRBD2	many	TGTGCCAGCAGGCATACCTCCCTCAGGGTCGCGGGAGAAATGGATACGCAGTATTTT	CASRHTSLRVAGEMDTQYF
TRBJ2-1	TRBV7-9	NA	few	TGTGCCAGCAGCTTAGAGGCACTCGATGAGCAGTTCTTC	CASSLEALDEQFF
TRBJ1-5	TRBV29-1	TRBD1	many	TGCAGCGTAGCGGACAGGGACGGTAACTTCGGGCAGCCCCAGCATTTT	CSVADRDGNFGQPQHF
TRBJ2-5	TRBV20-1	TRBD2	many	TGCAGTGCTAGAGTCGGGGGGAGTGCCCAAGAGACCCAGTACTTC	CSARVGGSAQETQYF
TRBJ1-2	TRBV29-1	NA	few	TGCAGCGTTGATTCTGGAGTTAACTATGGCTACACCTTC	CSVDSGVNYGYTF